These T cell receptor beta chains were read from a single sample in a study of response to subunit inactivated influenza vaccine. MiXCR, applied by TCRdb to the RT-PCR reads, yields one record per CDR3 protein. Of some 800,000 distinct CDR3 sequences in the sample, 21% were seen once. The specimen was PBMCs from blood, collected more than 4 days after vaccination. The receptor set was obtained from a man aged 50 or older who received an inactivated influenza vaccine. CDR3s include the opening cysteine and the closing phenylalanine or tryptophan. Fields, in order: clone size, D gene, CDR3 length, V gene, J gene, CDR3 protein, CDR3 DNA. A D gene is named only where the DNA matches it firmly. Size tells how often a clone was seen (once, few, many) or the class of an expanded clone, and some rows leave it out.

clone_size: few
d_call: NA
cdr3_length: 14
v_call: TRBV2
j_call: TRBJ1-3
cdr3_aa: CASSEPRAGNTIYF
cdr3_nt: TGTGCCAGCAGTGAACCCCGGGCTGGAAACACCATATATTTT

clone_size: NA
d_call: TRBD2
cdr3_length: 15
v_call: TRBV27
j_call: TRBJ2-7
cdr3_aa: CASSLLAGGRNEQYF
cdr3_nt: TGTGCCAGCAGTTTACTAGCGGGAGGTAGGAACGAGCAGTACTTC

clone_size: many
d_call: NA
cdr3_length: 15
v_call: TRBV5-1
j_call: TRBJ1-3
cdr3_aa: CASSLEGGSGNTIYF
cdr3_nt: TGCGCCAGCAGCTTGGAGGGCGGCTCTGGAAACACCATATATTTT

clone_size: few
d_call: NA
cdr3_length: 22
v_call: TRBV7-2
j_call: TRBJ2-1
cdr3_aa: CASLSHSGGTSVFESSYNEQFF
cdr3_nt: TGTGCCAGCCTTTCCCATTCCGGGGGCACTAGCGTCTTCGAAAGCTCCTACAATGAGCAGTTCTTC

clone_size: NA
d_call: NA
cdr3_length: 15
v_call: TRBV5-1
j_call: TRBJ2-7
cdr3_aa: CASSTAGQSSYEQYF
cdr3_nt: TGCGCCAGCAGCACCGCCGGACAGTCCTCCTACGAGCAGTACTTC

clone_size: few
d_call: NA
cdr3_length: 11
v_call: TRBV20-1
j_call: TRBJ2-7
cdr3_aa: CTVGETYEQYF
cdr3_nt: TGCACCGTGGGAGAAACCTACGAGCAGTACTTC

clone_size: NA
d_call: NA
cdr3_length: 15
v_call: TRBV9
j_call: TRBJ1-4
cdr3_aa: CASSVGGSTVEKLFF
cdr3_nt: TGTGCCAGCAGCGTAGGTGGGTCGACAGTCGAAAAACTGTTTTTT

clone_size: NA
d_call: NA
cdr3_length: 16
v_call: TRBV28
j_call: TRBJ2-1
cdr3_aa: CASNFILGRARREQFF
cdr3_nt: TGTGCCAGCAACTTCATCTTGGGACGGGCAAGGAGGGAGCAGTTCTTC

clone_size: many
d_call: NA
cdr3_length: 14
v_call: TRBV20-1
j_call: TRBJ1-1
cdr3_aa: CSAREEALGTEAFF
cdr3_nt: TGCAGTGCTAGAGAGGAGGCGTTAGGTACTGAAGCTTTCTTT

clone_size: NA
d_call: NA
cdr3_length: 14
v_call: TRBV9
j_call: TRBJ2-7
cdr3_aa: CASSVRQANYEQYF
cdr3_nt: TGTGCCAGCAGCGTACGGCAGGCAAACTACGAGCAGTACTTC

clone_size: few
d_call: NA
cdr3_length: 14
v_call: TRBV11-2
j_call: TRBJ2-2
cdr3_aa: CASILGSRTGELFF
cdr3_nt: TGTGCCAGCATCCTTGGCAGTAGGACCGGGGAGCTGTTTTTT

clone_size: NA
d_call: NA
cdr3_length: 12
v_call: TRBV7-2
j_call: TRBJ1-2
cdr3_aa: CAGVTANYGYTF
cdr3_nt: TGTGCCGGGGTCACAGCTAACTATGGCTACACCTTC

clone_size: once
d_call: NA
cdr3_length: 13
v_call: TRBV25-1
j_call: TRBJ2-2
cdr3_aa: CASSEHITGELFF
cdr3_nt: TGTGCCAGCAGTGAACACATCACCGGGGAGCTGTTTTTT

clone_size: NA
d_call: NA
cdr3_length: 15
v_call: TRBV7-2
j_call: TRBJ2-7
cdr3_aa: CASSLVGTEFYEQYF
cdr3_nt: TGTGCCAGCAGCTTAGTGGGGACGGAATTCTACGAGCAGTACTTC

clone_size: NA
d_call: NA
cdr3_length: 15
v_call: TRBV20-1
j_call: TRBJ2-1
cdr3_aa: CSARRGGGSYNEQFF
cdr3_nt: TGCAGTGCTAGACGAGGGGGTGGTTCCTACAATGAGCAGTTCTTC

clone_size: NA
d_call: TRBD1
cdr3_length: 14
v_call: TRBV20-1
j_call: TRBJ1-4
cdr3_aa: CSAPDRERSEKLFF
cdr3_nt: TGCAGTGCCCCCGACAGGGAAAGGAGCGAAAAACTGTTTTTT

clone_size: few
d_call: NA
cdr3_length: 14
v_call: TRBV10-3
j_call: TRBJ2-7
cdr3_aa: CAISGQGTTYEQYF
cdr3_nt: TGTGCCATCAGTGGGCAGGGGACTACCTACGAGCAGTACTTC

clone_size: many
d_call: TRBD1
cdr3_length: 16
v_call: TRBV27
j_call: TRBJ1-2
cdr3_aa: CASSLVGTATNYGYTF
cdr3_nt: TGTGCCAGCAGTTTAGTTGGGACAGCTACTAACTATGGCTACACCTTC

clone_size: NA
d_call: NA
cdr3_length: 11
v_call: TRBV7-9
j_call: TRBJ2-3
cdr3_aa: CASRISDTQYF
cdr3_nt: TGTGCCAGCAGGATCTCAGATACGCAGTATTTT

clone_size: NA
d_call: TRBD2
cdr3_length: 18
v_call: TRBV11-2
j_call: TRBJ2-3
cdr3_aa: CASSRETSGGHLTDTQYF
cdr3_nt: TGTGCCAGCAGCAGAGAAACTAGCGGGGGACACCTCACAGATACGCAGTATTTT

clone_size: few
d_call: NA
cdr3_length: 13
v_call: TRBV28
j_call: TRBJ1-1
cdr3_aa: CASSLTLGTEAFF
cdr3_nt: TGTGCCAGCAGTTTAACCCTTGGGACTGAAGCTTTCTTT

clone_size: few
d_call: NA
cdr3_length: 15
v_call: TRBV7-2
j_call: TRBJ2-5
cdr3_aa: CASSPNAGAQETQYF
cdr3_nt: TGTGCCAGCAGCCCAAACGCAGGGGCCCAAGAGACCCAGTACTTC

clone_size: few
d_call: NA
cdr3_length: 15
v_call: TRBV5-1
j_call: TRBJ2-5
cdr3_aa: CASSLDTGTQETQYF
cdr3_nt: TGCGCCAGCAGCTTGGACACCGGGACTCAAGAGACCCAGTACTTC

clone_size: few
d_call: TRBD1
cdr3_length: 16
v_call: TRBV5-1
j_call: TRBJ2-3
cdr3_aa: CASSRSGTGGTDTQYF
cdr3_nt: TGCGCCAGCAGCAGATCCGGGACAGGGGGCACAGATACGCAGTATTTT

clone_size: NA
d_call: TRBD2
cdr3_length: 12
v_call: TRBV20-1
j_call: TRBJ2-3
cdr3_aa: CSPAGGLSTQYF
cdr3_nt: TGCAGCCCAGCGGGAGGTTTAAGTACGCAGTATTTT

clone_size: NA
d_call: TRBD2
cdr3_length: 14
v_call: TRBV29-1
j_call: TRBJ2-5
cdr3_aa: CSAPGLPYQETQYF
cdr3_nt: TGCAGCGCTCCGGGACTACCTTACCAAGAGACCCAGTACTTC

clone_size: few
d_call: NA
cdr3_length: 12
v_call: TRBV20-1
j_call: TRBJ2-3
cdr3_aa: CSQAKGTDTQYF
cdr3_nt: TGCAGTCAGGCCAAGGGCACAGATACGCAGTATTTT